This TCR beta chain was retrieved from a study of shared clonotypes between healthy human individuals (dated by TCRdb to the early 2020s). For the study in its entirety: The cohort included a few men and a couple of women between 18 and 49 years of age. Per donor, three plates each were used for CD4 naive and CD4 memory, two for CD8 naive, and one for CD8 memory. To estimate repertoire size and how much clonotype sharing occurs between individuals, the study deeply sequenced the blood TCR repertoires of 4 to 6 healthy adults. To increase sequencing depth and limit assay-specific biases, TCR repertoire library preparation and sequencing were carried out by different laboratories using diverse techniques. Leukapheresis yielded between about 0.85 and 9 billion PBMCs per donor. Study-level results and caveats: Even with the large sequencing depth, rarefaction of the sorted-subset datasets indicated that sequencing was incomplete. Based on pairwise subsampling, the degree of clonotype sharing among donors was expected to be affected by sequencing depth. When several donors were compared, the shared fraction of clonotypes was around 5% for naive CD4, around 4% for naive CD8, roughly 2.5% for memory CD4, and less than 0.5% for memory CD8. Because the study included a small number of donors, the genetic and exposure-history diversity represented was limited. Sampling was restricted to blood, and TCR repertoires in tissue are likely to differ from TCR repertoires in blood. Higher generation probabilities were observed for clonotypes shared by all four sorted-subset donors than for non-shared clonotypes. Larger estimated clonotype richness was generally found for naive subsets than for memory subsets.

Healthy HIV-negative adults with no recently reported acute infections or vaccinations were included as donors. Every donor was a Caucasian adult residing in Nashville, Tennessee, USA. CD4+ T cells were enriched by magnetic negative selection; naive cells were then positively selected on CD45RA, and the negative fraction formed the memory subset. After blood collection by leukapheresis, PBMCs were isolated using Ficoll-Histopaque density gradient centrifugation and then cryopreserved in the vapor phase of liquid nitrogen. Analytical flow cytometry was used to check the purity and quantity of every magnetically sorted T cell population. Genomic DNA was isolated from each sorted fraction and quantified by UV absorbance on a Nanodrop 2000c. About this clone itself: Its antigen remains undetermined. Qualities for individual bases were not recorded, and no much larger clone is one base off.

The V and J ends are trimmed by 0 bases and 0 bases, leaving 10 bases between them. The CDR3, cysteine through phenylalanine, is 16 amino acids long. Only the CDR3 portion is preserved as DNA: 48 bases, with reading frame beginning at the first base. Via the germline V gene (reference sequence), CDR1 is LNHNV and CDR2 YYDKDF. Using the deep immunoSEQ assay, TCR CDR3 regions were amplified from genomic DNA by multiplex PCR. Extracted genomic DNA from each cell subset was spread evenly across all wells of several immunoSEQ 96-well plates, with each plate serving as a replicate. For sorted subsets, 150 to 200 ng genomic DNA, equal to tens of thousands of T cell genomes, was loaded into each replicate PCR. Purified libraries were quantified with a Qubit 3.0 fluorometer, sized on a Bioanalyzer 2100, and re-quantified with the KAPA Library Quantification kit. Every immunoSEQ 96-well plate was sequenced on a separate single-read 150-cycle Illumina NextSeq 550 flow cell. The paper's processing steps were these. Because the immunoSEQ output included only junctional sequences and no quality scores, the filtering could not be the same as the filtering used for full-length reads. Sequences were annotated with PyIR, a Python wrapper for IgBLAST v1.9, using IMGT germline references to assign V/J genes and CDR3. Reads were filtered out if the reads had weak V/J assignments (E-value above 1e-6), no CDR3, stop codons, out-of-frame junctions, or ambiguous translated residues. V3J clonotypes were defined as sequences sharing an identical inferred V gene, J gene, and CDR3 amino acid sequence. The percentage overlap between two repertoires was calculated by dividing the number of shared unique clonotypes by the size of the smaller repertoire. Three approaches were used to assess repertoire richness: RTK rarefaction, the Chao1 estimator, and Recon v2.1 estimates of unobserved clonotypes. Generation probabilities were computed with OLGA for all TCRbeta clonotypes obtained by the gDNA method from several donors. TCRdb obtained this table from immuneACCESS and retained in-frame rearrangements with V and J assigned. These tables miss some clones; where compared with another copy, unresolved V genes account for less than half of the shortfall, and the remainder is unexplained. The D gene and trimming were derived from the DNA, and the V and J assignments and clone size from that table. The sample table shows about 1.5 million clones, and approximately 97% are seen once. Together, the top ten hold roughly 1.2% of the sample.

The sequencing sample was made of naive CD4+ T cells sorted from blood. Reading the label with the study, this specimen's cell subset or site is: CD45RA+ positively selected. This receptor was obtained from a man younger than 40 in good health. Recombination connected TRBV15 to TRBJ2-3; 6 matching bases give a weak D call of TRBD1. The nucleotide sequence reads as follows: TGTGCCACCAGCAGAGATCGGGACACGAGCACAGATACGCAGTATTTT. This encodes CATSRDRDTSTDTQYF. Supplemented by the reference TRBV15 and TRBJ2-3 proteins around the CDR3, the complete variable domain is DAMVIQNPRYQVTQFGKPVTLSCSQTLNHNVMYWYQQKSSQAPKLLFHYYDKDFNNEADTPDNFQSRRPNTSFCFLDIRSPGLGDTAMYLCATSRDRDTSTDTQYFGPGTRLTVL.